The subject of this entry is one T cell receptor (beta chain). Its antigen is unidentified. CDR1 is SEHNR and CDR2 is FQNEAQ in the germline V gene (reference sequence). The J segment lost 7 bases and the V segment lost 4 bases, leaving 5 bases of the junction unmatched. This CDR3 contains 15 residues. PCR amplification relied on 60 Vbeta primers (plus 13 Jbeta primers). The assay was immunoSEQ multiplex PCR, and TCRdb's table has in-frame clones only and misses some. The top ten clones hold approximately 3.3% of a sample with 99,000 or so clones, 70% to 80% of them seen once. The data derive from a study of cytomegalovirus exposure and HLA in healthy donors. The study's findings and limits: The study designated 150 to 200 TCR beta chains cytomegalovirus-associated. Relative to the roughly 690-donor mean, N-insertions were reportedly fewer in an Asian-associated ancestry cluster in a later analysis.

Healthy bone marrow donors made up the cohort. This clonotype was obtained from a male donor in good health and CMV-seropositive. The rearrangement links TRBV7-9 to TRBJ1-4, with 11 bases identical to TRBD1. Sequenced input: PBMCs. CDR3: CASSSGQGAGEKLFF. The CDR3, as DNA: TGTGCCAGCAGCTCCGGACAGGGGGCTGGTGAAAAACTGTTTTTT.